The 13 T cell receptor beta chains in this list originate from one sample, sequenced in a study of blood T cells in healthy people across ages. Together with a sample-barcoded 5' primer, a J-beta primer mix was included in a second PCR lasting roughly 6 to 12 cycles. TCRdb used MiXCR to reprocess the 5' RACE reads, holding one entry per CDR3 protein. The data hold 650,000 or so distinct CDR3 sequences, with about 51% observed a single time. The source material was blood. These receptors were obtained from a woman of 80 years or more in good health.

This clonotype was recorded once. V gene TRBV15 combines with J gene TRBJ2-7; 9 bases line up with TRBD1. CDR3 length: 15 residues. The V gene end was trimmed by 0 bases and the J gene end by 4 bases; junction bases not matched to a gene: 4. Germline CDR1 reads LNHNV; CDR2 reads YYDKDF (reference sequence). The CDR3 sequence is CATSRETGGAYEQYF. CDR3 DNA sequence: TGTGCCACCAGCAGAGAAACAGGGGGCGCTTACGAGCAGTACTTC.

The CDR3 region is CASSLVGLVTGELFF. DNA for the CDR3: TGCGCCAGCAGCTTGGTCGGTTTGGTTACCGGGGAGCTGTTTTTT. The chain has TRBV5-1 and TRBJ2-2; D is undetermined. The germline gives CDR1 SGHRS, CDR2 YFSETQ. The CDR3 length is 15 residues. Trimming shortened V by 0 bases and J by 5 bases, and 11 bases separated the two germline ends.

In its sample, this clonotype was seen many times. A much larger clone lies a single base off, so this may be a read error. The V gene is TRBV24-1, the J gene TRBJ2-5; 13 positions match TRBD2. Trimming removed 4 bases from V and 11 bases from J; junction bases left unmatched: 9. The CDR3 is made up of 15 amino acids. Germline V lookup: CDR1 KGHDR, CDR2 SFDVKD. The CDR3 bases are TGTGCCACCAGTGACCCGGGACTAGCGGGAATTGAGCAGTACTTC. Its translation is CATSDPGLAGIEQYF.

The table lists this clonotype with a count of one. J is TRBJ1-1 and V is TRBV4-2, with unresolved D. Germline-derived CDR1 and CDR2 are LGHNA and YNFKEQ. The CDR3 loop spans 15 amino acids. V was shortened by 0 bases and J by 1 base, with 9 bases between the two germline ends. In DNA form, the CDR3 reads TGTGCCAGCAGCCAAGATCCGTGGTCGAACACTGAAGCTTTCTTT. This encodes CASSQDPWSNTEAFF.

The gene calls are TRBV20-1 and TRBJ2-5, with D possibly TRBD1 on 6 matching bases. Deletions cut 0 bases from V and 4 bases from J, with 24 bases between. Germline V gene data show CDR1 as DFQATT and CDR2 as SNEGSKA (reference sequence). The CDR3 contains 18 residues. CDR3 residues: CSARDLYEQGGSPETQYF. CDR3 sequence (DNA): TGCAGTGCTAGAGATCTATATGAACAGGGCGGATCTCCAGAGACCCAGTACTTC.

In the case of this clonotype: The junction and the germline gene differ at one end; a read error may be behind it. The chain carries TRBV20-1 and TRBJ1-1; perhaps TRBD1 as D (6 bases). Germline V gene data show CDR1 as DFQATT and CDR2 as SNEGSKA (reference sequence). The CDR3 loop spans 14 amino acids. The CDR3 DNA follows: TGCAGTGCTAGTCCTCAGGGGCTGAAAACTGAAGCTTTCTTT. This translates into CSASPQGLKTEAFF.

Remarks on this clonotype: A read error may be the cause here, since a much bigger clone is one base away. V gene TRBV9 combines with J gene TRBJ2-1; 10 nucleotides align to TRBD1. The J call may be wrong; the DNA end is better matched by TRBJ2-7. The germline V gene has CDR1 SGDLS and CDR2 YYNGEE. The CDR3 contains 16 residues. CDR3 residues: CASSVGTGGTYNEQYF. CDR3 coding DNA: TGTGCCAGCAGCGTAGGGACAGGGGGAACCTACAATGAGCAGTACTTC.

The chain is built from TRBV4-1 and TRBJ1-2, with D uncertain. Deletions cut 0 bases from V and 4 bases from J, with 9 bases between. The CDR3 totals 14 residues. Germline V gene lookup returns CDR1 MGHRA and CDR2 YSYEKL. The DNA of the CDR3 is TGCGCCAGCAGCCAAGACCGGTCCAGCTATGGCTACACCTTC. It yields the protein CASSQDRSSYGYTF.

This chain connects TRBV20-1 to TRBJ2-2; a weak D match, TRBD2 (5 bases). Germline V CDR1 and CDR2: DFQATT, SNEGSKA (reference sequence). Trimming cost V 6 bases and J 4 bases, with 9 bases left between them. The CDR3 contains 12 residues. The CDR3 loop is CSAERVTGELFF. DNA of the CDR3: TGCAGTGCCGAGAGGGTCACCGGGGAGCTGTTTTTT.

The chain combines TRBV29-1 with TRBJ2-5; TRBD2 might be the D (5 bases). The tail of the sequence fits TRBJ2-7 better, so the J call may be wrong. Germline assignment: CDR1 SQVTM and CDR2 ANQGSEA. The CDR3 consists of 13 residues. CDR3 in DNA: TGCAGCGTTGATCCCCGGGGAACCTCCGAGCAGTACTTC. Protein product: CSVDPRGTSEQYF.

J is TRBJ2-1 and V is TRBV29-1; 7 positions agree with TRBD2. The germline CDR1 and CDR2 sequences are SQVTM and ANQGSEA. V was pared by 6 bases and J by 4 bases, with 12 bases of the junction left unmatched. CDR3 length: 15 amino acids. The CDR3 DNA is TGCAGCGTCGCCCCTAGCGGCCGCAGGTACAATGAGCAGTTCTTC. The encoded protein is CSVAPSGRRYNEQFF.

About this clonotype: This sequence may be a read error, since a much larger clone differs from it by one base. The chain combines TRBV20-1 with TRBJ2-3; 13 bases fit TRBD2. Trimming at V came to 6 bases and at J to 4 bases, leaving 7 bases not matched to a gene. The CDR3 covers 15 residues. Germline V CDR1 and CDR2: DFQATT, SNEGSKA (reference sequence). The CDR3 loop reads CSAELAGGPPDTQYF. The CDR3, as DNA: TGCAGTGCAGAACTAGCGGGAGGGCCCCCAGATACGCAGTATTTT.

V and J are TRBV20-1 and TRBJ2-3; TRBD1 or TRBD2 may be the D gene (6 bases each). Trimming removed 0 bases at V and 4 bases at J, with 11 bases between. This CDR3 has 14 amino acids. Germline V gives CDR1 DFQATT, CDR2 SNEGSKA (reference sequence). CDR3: CSARDLGGSDTQYF. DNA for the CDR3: TGCAGTGCTAGAGATCTGGGGGGCTCAGATACGCAGTATTTT.